What follows are 15 T cell receptor beta chains derived from one specimen sequenced in a study of molecular identifiers for immune sequencing clone quantification. TCRdb re-derived calls from the PCR reads in MiXCR, one entry per CDR3 protein. The table records more than 10,000 distinct CDR3 sequences, roughly 22% of them present only once. The sequenced material came from naive CD8+ T cells from blood, with Jurkat cell RNA spiked in. As to subset: FACS-sorted CD8+CD4-CCR7+CD45RA+ naive T cells. These receptors were taken from a human donor in good health. Some libraries in this study had Jurkat cell RNA spiked in.

By sample share, this clonotype is medium-sized. The chain uses TRBV25-1 and TRBJ2-7; TRBD2 agrees at 14 bases. CDR1 and CDR2 from the germline V gene are MGHDK and SYGVNS. There are 17 residues in the CDR3. The ends lost 4 bases at V and 3 bases at J; junction bases unmatched: 8. The CDR3 DNA follows: TGTGCCAGCAGTGGCGGACTAGCGGGAGGCCGTGGCTACGAGCAGTACTTC. Translating it yields CASSGGLAGGRGYEQYF.

By share of the sample, this clonotype is medium-sized. The CDR3 nucleotides read TGTGCCAGTAGTATGGTAGCGCTCAGCTCCTACGAGCAGTACTTC. Its translation: CASSMVALSSYEQYF. The chain couples TRBV19 to TRBJ2-7, with D possibly TRBD2 on 5 matching bases. Trimming left V 3 bases short and J 0 bases short, with 12 bases between. The CDR3 has 15 amino acids. Germline CDR1 reads LNHDA; CDR2 reads SQIVND (reference sequence).

The table lists this clonotype with a few counts. This may arise from a read error, as a much more abundant clone is one base away. V gene TRBV5-6 combines with J gene TRBJ2-7; D is ambiguous. The CDR3 extends over 12 amino acids. From germline, CDR1 is SGHDT and CDR2 YYEEEE. CDR3 in DNA: TGTACCAGCAGCTTGGGAAGCTACGAGCAGTACTTC. This translates into CTSSLGSYEQYF.

This clonotype has at least ten counts. This chain joins TRBV20-1 and TRBJ2-5, with D uncertain. CDR3 length equals 15 residues. The V end lost 0 bases, the J end lost 10 bases, and 21 bases lay between the germline ends. Germline-derived CDR1 and CDR2 are DFQATT and SNEGSKA (reference sequence). CDR3 protein: CSARDPDNAFWIQYF. CDR3 in DNA: TGCAGTGCTAGAGATCCCGACAACGCCTTCTGGATCCAGTACTTC.

Within the sample, this clonotype is medium-sized (0.01 to 0.1%). The chain recombines TRBV5-4 with TRBJ2-7; 9 nucleotides line up with TRBD1. CDR3 size: 14 residues. Germline CDR1 and CDR2: SGHNT and YYREEE (reference sequence). The V and J ends lost 4 bases and 3 bases, in that order; junction bases with no gene match: 5. The CDR3 coding sequence is TGTGCCAGCAGCCCCTCGACAGGGGGCTACGAGCAGTACTTC. This gives the protein CASSPSTGGYEQYF.

This clonotype was observed a single time. The chain joins TRBV2 to TRBJ2-3, with D perhaps TRBD2 (5 bases). The germline V and J ends were trimmed by 10 bases and 1 base, with 9 bases remaining between them. Germline V CDR1 and CDR2: SNHLY, FYNNEI. CDR3 length equals 12 residues. The CDR3 region has the DNA TGTGCCAAAGCGGAGGGCACAGATACGCAGTATTTT. Residues: CAKAEGTDTQYF.

The gene calls are TRBV6-2 or TRBV6-3 and TRBJ1-1; D gene uncertain. Between the trimmed V and J ends, which lost 0 bases and 1 base, there was a span of 12 bases. Germline values: CDR1 MNHEY, CDR2 SVGEGT. This CDR3 contains 16 residues. CDR3 region: CASSYSIPGGNTEAFF. The CDR3 DNA reads as TGTGCCAGCAGTTACTCGATTCCGGGTGGGAACACTGAAGCTTTCTTT.

Comments on this clonotype: The junction differs from germline at one of its ends, possibly a read error. This sequence joins TRBV6-2 or TRBV6-3 and TRBJ1-5; 9 nucleotides align to TRBD1. Germline CDR1 MNHEY, CDR2 SVGEGT. The CDR3 spans 16 residues. The CDR3 coding sequence is TGTGCCAGCAGATCACAGGGGGCAAATAGCAATCTGCCCCAGCATTTT. Translating gives CASRSQGANSNLPQHF.

This clonotype was detected only a few times. Being one base from a much bigger clone, this may be a read error. V and J are TRBV7-2 and TRBJ2-5; TRBD2 matches 9 bases. Germline V lookup: CDR1 SGHTA, CDR2 FQGNSA. There are 16 residues in the CDR3. Here the CDR3 reads CASSQIPSGDQATQYF. The CDR3 DNA reads TGTGCCAGCAGCCAGATTCCTAGCGGGGACCAAGCGACCCAGTACTTC.

As regards this clonotype: Lacking the conserved final phenylalanine or tryptophan, this CDR3 likely reflects a read error. The V gene is TRBV7-9, the J gene TRBJ2-7; TRBD1 aligns across 9 bases. Germline trimming cut 4 bases from V and 4 bases from J; bases unmatched to any gene: 20. This CDR3 spans 19 amino acids. Germline V lookup: CDR1 SEHNR, CDR2 FQNEAQ (reference sequence). DNA of the CDR3: TGTGCCAGCAGCTCTCTCCCGGGACAGGGACTCTCGAAACCTTACGAGCAGTACCTC. Amino acids: CASSSLPGQGLSKPYEQYL.

This clonotype was seen repeatedly, ten times or more. The chain couples TRBV11-2 to TRBJ2-1; D is uncertain. Germline lookup yields CDR1 SGHAT and CDR2 FQNNGV. The CDR3 consists of 12 residues. V was clipped by 1 base and J by 7 bases, with 5 bases between them. CDR3: CASSLGRNEQFF. The DNA of the CDR3 is TGTGCCAGCAGCTTAGGGCGGAATGAGCAGTTCTTC.

Notes on this clonotype: Since a much larger clone is just one base distant, this may be a read error. This sequence joins TRBV29-1 and TRBJ1-2; possibly TRBD1 for D (5 bases). Germline values: CDR1 SQVTM, CDR2 ANQGSEA. This CDR3 is built from 13 residues. The CDR3 sequence: CGAFQGGGYGYTF. CDR3 nucleotides: TGCGGCGCTTTTCAGGGCGGTGGGTATGGCTACACCTTC.

This clonotype was detected ten times or more. This chain links TRBV27 with TRBJ2-3; 7 positions match TRBD2. Germline loops: CDR1 MNHEY, CDR2 SMNVEV (reference sequence). The CDR3 runs 16 residues. The V gene end was trimmed by 0 bases and the J gene end by 2 bases; junction bases not matched to a gene: 5. The CDR3 nucleotides are TGTGCCAGCAGTTTATCATGGCTAGCGGTCACAGATACGCAGTATTTT. Translated, it gives CASSLSWLAVTDTQYF.

This clonotype has more than one count but fewer than ten. This chain joins TRBV11-2 and TRBJ2-5, with TRBD1 identical over 8 bases. The germline CDR1 and CDR2 sequences are SGHAT and FQNNGV. Trimming removed 4 bases from V and 4 bases from J; junction bases left unmatched: 8. The CDR3 has 15 residues. DNA of the CDR3: TGTGCCAGCAGCTCGACAGGGGACGAGGGAGAGACCCAGTACTTC. It translates to CASSSTGDEGETQYF.

Notes on this clonotype: A clone one base away is much larger, so this may be a read error. The chain couples TRBV10-2 to TRBJ1-1, with D uncertain. CDR1 and CDR2 (germline): WSHSY, SAAADI. There are 11 residues in the CDR3. The V end was cut by 7 bases, the J end by 7 bases, with 10 bases between. As DNA, the CDR3 is TGCGCCAGCACAGACTACAATGAAGCTTTCTTT. Translated, it gives CASTDYNEAFF.